The rows below give T cell receptor beta chains drawn from one sample of a study of T cell changes during pregnancy in multiple sclerosis. Clones were sequenced by immunoSEQ multiplex PCR, and TCRdb holds only the in-frame ones, with some missing. The sample contains about 40,000 clones, 88% of which appear only once. The source material was CD4+ T cells from peripheral blood mononuclear cells, sampled before pregnancy. Every receptor here comes from a female donor with multiple sclerosis, enrolled in a pregnancy study. The CDR3 runs from the conserved cysteine through the conserved F or W. D genes are given only for firm matches. A clone size is listed for some rows: how often the clone was seen (once, few, many), or a class if it is expanded.

clone_size: few; d_call: TRBD2; j_call: TRBJ2-3; v_call: TRBV30; cdr3_aa: CAWTRLAGGIDTQYF; cdr3_nt: TGTGCCTGGACGAGACTAGCGGGGGGGATAGATACGCAGTATTTT
clone_size: once; d_call: TRBD2; j_call: TRBJ2-1; v_call: TRBV2; cdr3_aa: CATGLAVWDEQFF; cdr3_nt: TGTGCCACGGGACTAGCGGTATGGGATGAGCAGTTCTTC
clone_size: -; d_call: -; j_call: TRBJ2-3; v_call: TRBV7-7; cdr3_aa: CASSLEFSITQYF; cdr3_nt: TGTGCCAGCAGCTTAGAATTCTCTATAACGCAGTATTTT
clone_size: -; d_call: -; j_call: TRBJ2-7; v_call: TRBV29-1; cdr3_aa: CSALRAETEWYF; cdr3_nt: TGCAGCGCCCTAAGGGCTGAGACAGAGTGGTACTTC
clone_size: -; d_call: -; j_call: TRBJ1-5; v_call: TRBV28; cdr3_aa: CASSYGGRREPQHF; cdr3_nt: TGTGCCAGCAGCTATGGAGGTCGGCGCGAGCCCCAGCATTTT
clone_size: -; d_call: TRBD2; j_call: TRBJ2-7; v_call: TRBV5-6; cdr3_aa: CASSQLQLAGGPRGEQYF; cdr3_nt: TGTGCCAGCAGCCAACTCCAACTAGCGGGAGGGCCGCGAGGGGAGCAGTACTTC
clone_size: -; d_call: -; j_call: TRBJ2-1; v_call: TRBV7-2; cdr3_aa: CASSYYLNNEQFF; cdr3_nt: TGTGCCAGCAGCTACTACTTGAACAATGAGCAGTTCTTC
clone_size: -; d_call: TRBD2; j_call: TRBJ2-3; v_call: TRBV4-3; cdr3_aa: CASSHGLAGRTDTQYF; cdr3_nt: TGCGCCAGCAGCCACGGACTAGCGGGAAGGACAGATACGCAGTATTTT
clone_size: -; d_call: -; j_call: TRBJ1-2; v_call: TRBV6-5; cdr3_aa: CASSYGGASNYGYTF; cdr3_nt: TGTGCCAGCAGTTACGGGGGGGCGTCGAACTATGGCTACACCTTC
clone_size: -; d_call: -; j_call: TRBJ1-3; v_call: TRBV9; cdr3_aa: CASSIRGNSGNTIYF; cdr3_nt: TGTGCCAGCAGTATCAGGGGCAACTCTGGAAACACCATATATTTT
clone_size: -; d_call: -; j_call: TRBJ2-3; v_call: TRBV6-5; cdr3_aa: CASRLDRITDTQYF; cdr3_nt: TGTGCCAGCAGGTTAGACAGAATCACAGATACGCAGTATTTT
clone_size: once; d_call: -; j_call: TRBJ1-3; v_call: TRBV9; cdr3_aa: CASSVDTSGNTIYF; cdr3_nt: TGTGCCAGCAGCGTAGACACCTCTGGAAACACCATATATTTT
clone_size: -; d_call: -; j_call: TRBJ2-7; v_call: TRBV18; cdr3_aa: CASSPSDRPNSYEQYF; cdr3_nt: TGTGCCAGCTCACCAAGCGACAGGCCTAACTCCTACGAGCAGTACTTC
clone_size: -; d_call: TRBD1; j_call: TRBJ1-2; v_call: TRBV4-1; cdr3_aa: CASSPEGGQAGWRDGYTF; cdr3_nt: TGCGCCAGCAGCCCGGAAGGGGGACAGGCCGGTTGGAGAGATGGCTACACCTTC
clone_size: -; d_call: -; j_call: TRBJ2-1; v_call: TRBV7-2; cdr3_aa: CASSLLSGGAYNEQFF; cdr3_nt: TGTGCCAGCAGCTTACTGTCGGGGGGCGCCTACAATGAGCAGTTCTTC
clone_size: once; d_call: TRBD1; j_call: TRBJ2-5; v_call: TRBV9; cdr3_aa: CASSAGQVETQYF; cdr3_nt: TGTGCCAGCAGCGCAGGACAGGTAGAGACCCAGTACTTC
clone_size: -; d_call: -; j_call: TRBJ2-7; v_call: TRBV6-5; cdr3_aa: CASSPNSYEQYF; cdr3_nt: TGTGCCAGCAGCCCAAACTCCTACGAGCAGTACTTC
clone_size: -; d_call: TRBD1; j_call: TRBJ2-2; v_call: TRBV29-1; cdr3_aa: CSVEVRARGTGELFF; cdr3_nt: TGCAGCGTTGAAGTGCGTGCCAGGGGGACCGGGGAGCTGTTTTTT